This T cell receptor (beta chain) stems from a study of T cell responses to AZD1222 COVID-19 vaccine. TCRdb's copy holds only in-frame clones and misses some; the assay was immunoSEQ multiplex PCR. The repertoire has fewer than 120,000 clones, approximately 90% of them found once; the top ten carry approximately 15%. This CDR3 comprises 15 residues. Unmatched junction bases numbered 8, after V lost 4 bases and J lost 4 bases. The germline V gene encodes CDR1 SSHAT and CDR2 FNYEAQ (reference sequence). V usage is TRBV7-7 and J usage is TRBJ2-3; 7 bases align to TRBD2. This receptor was taken from an adult who received the AZD1222 COVID-19 vaccine. This specimen consisted of peripheral blood, obtained 28 days after the second AZD1222 dose. DNA of the CDR3: TGTGCCAGCAGCTCGACTAGCAGCGGAGCAGATACGCAGTATTTT. Its protein is CASSSTSSGADTQYF. The complete variable domain, with remaining parts taken from reference TRBV7-7 and TRBJ2-3, reads GAGVSQSPRYKVTKRGQDVTLRCDPISSHATLYWYQQALGQGPEFLTYFNYEAQPDKSGLPSDRFSAERPEGSISTLTIQRTEQRDSAMYRCASSSTSSGADTQYFGPGTRLTVL.